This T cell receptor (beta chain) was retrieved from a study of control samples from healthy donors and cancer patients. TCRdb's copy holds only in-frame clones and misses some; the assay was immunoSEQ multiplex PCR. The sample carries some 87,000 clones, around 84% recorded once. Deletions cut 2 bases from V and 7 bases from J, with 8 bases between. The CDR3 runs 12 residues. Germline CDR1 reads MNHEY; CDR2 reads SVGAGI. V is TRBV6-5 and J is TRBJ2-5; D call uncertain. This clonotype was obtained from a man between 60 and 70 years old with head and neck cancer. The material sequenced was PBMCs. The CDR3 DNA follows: TGTGCCAGCAGTTACCCCGGGCGGACCCAGTACTTC. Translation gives CASSYPGRTQYF.